A selection of T cell receptor beta chains follows, all from one sample in a study of cytomegalovirus exposure and HLA in healthy donors. The table came from immunoSEQ multiplex PCR; TCRdb's copy has only in-frame clones and leaves some out. Among approximately 170,000 clones listed, roughly four fifths were seen once. The sample comprised PBMCs. The receptor source for this set is a woman between 25 and 40 years old in good health and CMV-seropositive. Each CDR3 is given with its conserved first and last residue. D genes are given only for firm matches. Only part of the rows carry a size: once, few, many, or a class if the clone is expanded.

TGTGCCAGCAGCAAAGGGCAGGGGAGGGCAACTAATGAAAAACTGTTTTTT,CASSKGQGRATNEKLFF,TRBJ1-4,NA,NA,TRBV7-9
TGTGCCAGCAGTGATACGAGGGAGGGGGGGGTTACGCAGTATTTT,CASSDTREGGVTQYF,TRBJ2-3,NA,NA,TRBV25-1
TGTGCCATGTCACAGGGTACCACAGATACGCAGTATTTT,CAMSQGTTDTQYF,TRBJ2-3,NA,NA,TRBV10-3
TGCGCCAGCAGGATTACAGGGGCTGGCACAGATACGCAGTATTTT,CASRITGAGTDTQYF,TRBJ2-3,TRBD1,few,TRBV5-1
TGTGCCAGCAGCCCTCCCGACAGGAACACTGAAGCTTTCTTT,CASSPPDRNTEAFF,TRBJ1-1,NA,NA,TRBV7-9
TGCAGCGTGGGCACAGGTCTGGGATCCTACGAGCAGTACTTC,CSVGTGLGSYEQYF,TRBJ2-7,NA,NA,TRBV29-1
TGTGCCAGCAGCTTTCGAACAGTCGCAACTAATGAAAAACTGTTTTTT,CASSFRTVATNEKLFF,TRBJ1-4,NA,NA,TRBV5-6
TGCAGTGCTAGCGGGGGTACGCAGTATTTT,CSASGGTQYF,TRBJ2-3,NA,once,TRBV20-1
TGTGCCAGCAGCACCCAGGGAGGGACAGATACGCAGTATTTT,CASSTQGGTDTQYF,TRBJ2-3,TRBD2,NA,TRBV9
TGTGCCAGCAGTGAAGCGCAAGCGGGAGGGCCCGGAGATACGCAGTATTTT,CASSEAQAGGPGDTQYF,TRBJ2-3,TRBD2,NA,TRBV6-1
TGTGCCAGCAGCTCGTCCACCGGGGAGCTGTTTTTT,CASSSSTGELFF,TRBJ2-2,NA,NA,TRBV7-9
TGCGCCAGCAGCTTGGCCGGGACAGGGGTCTACGAGCAGTACTTC,CASSLAGTGVYEQYF,TRBJ2-7,TRBD1,NA,TRBV5-1
TGTGCCAGCAGCCCCCGGATGGGAGAAAGGTACAACTATGGCTACACCTTC,CASSPRMGERYNYGYTF,TRBJ1-2,NA,NA,TRBV11-2
TGTGCCAGCAGCGTAGCTCCGGACAGACTTAATTCACCCCTCCACTTT,CASSVAPDRLNSPLHF,TRBJ1-6,NA,NA,TRBV9
TGTGCCAGCAGCTGGGACTCTAGCACAGATACGCAGTATTTT,CASSWDSSTDTQYF,TRBJ2-3,NA,few,TRBV5-4
TGTGCCAGCAGTTTCCAGGGGGCGCGATATGGCTACACCTTC,CASSFQGARYGYTF,TRBJ1-2,TRBD1,NA,TRBV28
TGTGCCAGCAGTGAAGGGACTAGCATCTACGAGCAGTACTTC,CASSEGTSIYEQYF,TRBJ2-7,TRBD2,NA,TRBV6-1
TGTGCCAGCAGCTTCTACTCTGGAAACACCATATATTTT,CASSFYSGNTIYF,TRBJ1-3,NA,NA,TRBV7-2
TGTGCCAGCAGTCCCCTTACAGGGGAACAAGAGACCCAGTACTTC,CASSPLTGEQETQYF,TRBJ2-5,TRBD1,NA,TRBV2
TGCAGCGTTGATTTGGCAGTCCAAGAGACCCAGTACTTC,CSVDLAVQETQYF,TRBJ2-5,NA,NA,TRBV29-1
TGTGCCAGCTCAGGAGGGACTTCGAACACCGGGGAGCTGTTTTTT,CASSGGTSNTGELFF,TRBJ2-2,NA,NA,TRBV18
TGTGCCAGCAGCTTAGACCGACTTAAAGAGCAGTTCTTC,CASSLDRLKEQFF,TRBJ2-1,NA,NA,TRBV7-2
TGTGCCAGCAGCAAAGGGACAGGTGGGGCCAACGTCCTGACTTTC,CASSKGTGGANVLTF,TRBJ2-6,TRBD1,once,TRBV28
TGTGCCAGCAGCACCAGGGTCTCGGGGGGGTACAATGAGCAGTTCTTC,CASSTRVSGGYNEQFF,TRBJ2-1,TRBD2,NA,TRBV11-2
TGCGCCAGCAGCCAAGGACTGAACAATGAGCAGTTCTTC,CASSQGLNNEQFF,TRBJ2-1,NA,few,TRBV4-3
TGCGCCAGCAGCTTGGGGGGGACAGGGTCGATCCACGAGCAGTACTTC,CASSLGGTGSIHEQYF,TRBJ2-7,TRBD1,NA,TRBV5-1
TGCGCCAGCAGCCGCGCGGTTTCTGGGGCCAACGTCCTGACTTTC,CASSRAVSGANVLTF,TRBJ2-6,NA,NA,TRBV4-3
TGTGCCAGCAGCCAAAAGGCTAGCGGCTCAGAGCAGTTCTTC,CASSQKASGSEQFF,TRBJ2-1,TRBD2,NA,TRBV16
TGTGCCAGCAGCCCTGAGGACACTGAAGCTTTCTTT,CASSPEDTEAFF,TRBJ1-1,NA,NA,TRBV5-4
TGTGCCAGCAGTTACTCGGGGGCGGAAAATTCACCCCTCCACTTT,CASSYSGAENSPLHF,TRBJ1-6,NA,few,TRBV6-5
TGCGCCAGCAGCTTGGGGGGACAGCGACTGAACACTGAAGCTTTCTTT,CASSLGGQRLNTEAFF,TRBJ1-1,TRBD1,once,TRBV5-1
TGTGCCTGGAGTGTACAGGGACGTCGGAACTATGGCTACACCTTC,CAWSVQGRRNYGYTF,TRBJ1-2,NA,NA,TRBV30
TGCGCCAGCAGGGTACAGACAGGGGGCTATGGCTACACCTTC,CASRVQTGGYGYTF,TRBJ1-2,TRBD1,NA,TRBV10-1
TGTGCCAGCAGCTTTTCGAGGAGGGGTTTTAGGGCTGAAGCTTTCTTT,CASSFSRRGFRAEAFF,TRBJ1-1,NA,NA,TRBV7-2
TGTGCCAGCAGTTTATCGGCAAGCAGGGGCCAGCCCCAGCATTTT,CASSLSASRGQPQHF,TRBJ1-5,NA,few,TRBV27
TGTGCCAGCAGCCTGGACAGAACCTTAGCTTTCTTT,CASSLDRTLAFF,TRBJ1-1,NA,NA,TRBV25-1
TGCGCCAGCAGTGAACTAGCGGACAATGAGCAGTTCTTC,CASSELADNEQFF,TRBJ2-1,TRBD2,NA,TRBV10-1
TGTGCCAGCAGCTCCGGGACAGGAGCCTACGAGCAGTACTTC,CASSSGTGAYEQYF,TRBJ2-7,TRBD1,NA,TRBV11-2
TGCGCCAGCAGCCTTGGACAGGCCACAACGGGGTCCGAGCAGTACTTC,CASSLGQATTGSEQYF,TRBJ2-7,TRBD1,few,TRBV5-1
TGTGCCAGCAGCCCCTGGGCGAACACTGAAGCTTTCTTT,CASSPWANTEAFF,TRBJ1-1,NA,NA,TRBV7-2